One and the same sample provided the 3 T cell receptor beta chains below, sequenced in a study of CD8+CD57+ T cells in acquired aplastic anemia. Researchers used genomic DNA as the template to profile TCR beta VDJ and CDR3. TCRdb passed the reads through MiXCR, listing each CDR3 protein once. Among a few hundred thousand distinct CDR3 sequences listed, around 82% were seen once. Patients who underwent sequencing had shown CD8+CD57+ cell expansion by flow cytometry. Sequencing was carried out using sorted CD4+, CD8+, or CD8+CD57+ T cells (not recorded which) from PBMCs. These TCRs come from a human donor with aplastic anemia.

This clonotype was seen a few times. The V gene is TRBV20-1, the J gene TRBJ2-5; D tentatively reads TRBD1 or TRBD2 (5 bases each). Trimming cost V 2 bases and J 6 bases, with 19 bases left between them. Germline V gene lookup returns CDR1 DFQATT and CDR2 SNEGSKA (reference sequence). The CDR3 has 15 residues. The chain's CDR3 is CSARNRGRAMKTQYF. The CDR3 DNA sequence: TGCAGTGCTAGAAATCGGGGCAGAGCCATGAAGACCCAGTACTTC.

V is TRBV12-3 or TRBV12-4 and J is TRBJ1-6; 10 bases line up with TRBD1. V gave up 6 bases and J gave up 10 bases; unmatched junction bases: 6. The CDR3 has 14 residues. CDR3 sequence reads: CASRHDRGLSPLHF. DNA for the CDR3: TGTGCCAGCAGACATGACAGGGGGCTATCACCCCTCCACTTT.

The V and J genes are TRBV15 and TRBJ2-1, with D unresolved. The closer fit of TRBJ2-7 to the DNA end suggests the J call may be wrong. The CDR3 contains 14 residues. Germline CDR1 LNHNV, CDR2 YYDKDF (reference sequence). CDR3: CATSRESEQEEQYF. The CDR3 DNA is TGTGCCACCAGCAGAGAGAGTGAGCAAGAGGAGCAGTACTTC.